Below, one T cell receptor beta chain is given with its context. It lacks a known antigen. No clone much larger than this one lies a single base away; base qualities are absent. The T-cell fraction in tumor and uninvolved lung tissue was obtained from TCR sequencing using the immunoSEQ assay. The study's own analysis went as follows. For survival analysis, patients were split into high (upper tertile) and low (lower two tertiles) T-cell fraction groups and compared by log-rank test. A signed-rank test was used to test paired tumor versus uninvolved lung differences in T-cell fraction. TCRdb retrieved this table from immuneACCESS and kept in-frame rearrangements only. Not all clones are present; in checked studies, unresolved V genes account for under half, and no reason is known for the remainder. For V, J and clone size, that table is used; D and trimming come from the DNA. The sample table records tens of thousands of clones; about two thirds of these occur just once. Of the sample, approximately 6.3% is held by the ten largest clones.

This entry belongs to a study of tumor-infiltrating lymphocytes in localized non-small cell lung cancer (dated by TCRdb to about 2021). Study-level background: The cohort covered several histologies, both smokers and never-smokers, and patients whose samples were collected after neoadjuvant chemotherapy. From each patient came resected tumor tissue plus uninvolved lung tissue from that same patient, and the uninvolved lung tissue was described as non-adjacent to the tumor. The paired tumor versus uninvolved lung comparison of immunoSEQ T-cell fraction included a few dozen patients. In total, the ICON cohort was made up of 150 or so surgical patients who had localized non-small cell lung cancer and whose tumors were resected. The same patients underwent several integrated assays, with TCR sequencing performed together with flow cytometry, multiplex immunofluorescence, RNA-seq, exome sequencing and proteomics.

Results and caveats for the whole study, not just this receptor: TCR-derived T-cell fraction did not differ between the flow cytometry-defined immunotypes IM1 (good prognosis) and IM2 (poor prognosis). In line with immunofluorescence CD3 counts, TCRbeta sequencing supported higher T cell infiltration in tumors compared with uninvolved lung tissue. Tumor T-cell fraction from TCR sequencing was not associated with recurrence-free survival (p = 0.61). Assay coverage differed among patients according to how much tissue was available, so only a subset of the cohort had TCR sequencing. Because different assays used different pieces of the same tissue, intratumor heterogeneity could not be separated from technical variation.

The first patient joined ICON in the first half of 2016, and enrollment wrapped up when the last patient was enrolled in late 2018. From a subcohort of 70 to 85 patients, fresh tumor and matched uninvolved tissue were collected for in-depth immune analyses, including TCR sequencing. DNA isolated from bulk tissue, without cell sorting, was used for TCR sequencing. The V and J ends are trimmed by 3 bases and 7 bases, leaving 18 bases between them. Including the terminal cysteine and phenylalanine, the CDR3 comprises 15 residues. Left in the record is the CDR3 DNA by itself, 45 bases read in frame from the first base. CDR1 SGHAT and CDR2 FQNNGV were looked up in the germline V gene.

Sequences were obtained from lung tumor tissue. Recombination linked TRBV11-2 to TRBJ1-1; D gene: possibly TRBD1, on 5 matching bases. The TCR comes from a human donor with non-small cell lung cancer. The DNA sequence is as follows: TGTGCCAGCAGCTTCTCAGCGGTTGGGAGGGGTGAAGCTTTCTTT. This yields the protein CASSFSAVGRGEAFF.